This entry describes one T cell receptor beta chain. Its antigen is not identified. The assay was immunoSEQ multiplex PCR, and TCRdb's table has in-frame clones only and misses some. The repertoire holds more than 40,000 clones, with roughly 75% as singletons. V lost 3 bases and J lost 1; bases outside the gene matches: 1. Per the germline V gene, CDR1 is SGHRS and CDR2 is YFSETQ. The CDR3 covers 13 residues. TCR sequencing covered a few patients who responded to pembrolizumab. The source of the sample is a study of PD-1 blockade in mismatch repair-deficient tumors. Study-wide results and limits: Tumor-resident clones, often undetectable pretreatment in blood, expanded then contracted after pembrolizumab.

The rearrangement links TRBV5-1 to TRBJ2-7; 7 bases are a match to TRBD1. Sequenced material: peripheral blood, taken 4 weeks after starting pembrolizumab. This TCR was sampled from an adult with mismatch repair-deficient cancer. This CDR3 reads CASSWGQSYEQYF. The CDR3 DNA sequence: TGCGCCAGCAGCTGGGGACAGTCCTACGAGCAGTACTTC. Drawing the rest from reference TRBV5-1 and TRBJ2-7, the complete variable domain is KAGVTQTPRYLIKTRGQQVTLSCSPISGHRSVSWYQQTPGQGLQFLFEYFSETQRNKGNFPGRFSGRQFSNSRSEMNVSTLELGDSALYLCASSWGQSYEQYFGPGTRLTVT.